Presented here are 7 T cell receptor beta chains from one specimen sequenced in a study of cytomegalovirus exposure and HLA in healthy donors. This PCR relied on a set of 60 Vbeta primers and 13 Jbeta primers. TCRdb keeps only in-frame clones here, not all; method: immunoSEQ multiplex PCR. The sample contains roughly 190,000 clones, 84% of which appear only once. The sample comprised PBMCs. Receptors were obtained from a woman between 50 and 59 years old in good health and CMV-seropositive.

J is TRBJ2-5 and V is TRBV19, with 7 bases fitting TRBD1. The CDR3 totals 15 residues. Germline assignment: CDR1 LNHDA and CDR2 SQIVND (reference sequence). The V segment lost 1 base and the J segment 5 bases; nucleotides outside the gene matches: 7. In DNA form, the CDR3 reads TGTGCCAGTAGTATAGGGAGACAGGGTCGGGAGACCCAGTACTTC. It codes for CASSIGRQGRETQYF.

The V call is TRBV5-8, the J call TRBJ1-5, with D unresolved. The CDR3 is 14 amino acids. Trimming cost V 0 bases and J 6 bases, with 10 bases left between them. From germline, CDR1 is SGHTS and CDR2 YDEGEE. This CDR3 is CASSLGGMGQPQHF. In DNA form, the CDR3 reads TGTGCCAGCAGCTTGGGAGGGATGGGTCAGCCCCAGCATTTT.

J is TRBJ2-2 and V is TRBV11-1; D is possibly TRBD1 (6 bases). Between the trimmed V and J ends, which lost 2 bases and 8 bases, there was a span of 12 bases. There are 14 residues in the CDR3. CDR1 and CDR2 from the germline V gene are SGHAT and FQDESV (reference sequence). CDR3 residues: CASSLNRAAGELFF. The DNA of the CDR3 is TGTGCCAGCAGCTTAAACAGGGCTGCAGGGGAGCTGTTTTTT.

DNA of the CDR3: TGTGCCAGCAGCCGCCTCGACGGGAATCAGCCCCAGCATTTT. Residues: CASSRLDGNQPQHF. This sequence joins TRBV6-1 and TRBJ1-5; no reliable D call. The length of the CDR3 is 14 residues. The germline CDR1 and CDR2 sequences are MNHNS and SASEGT. V was shortened by 6 bases and J by 4 bases, with 13 bases between the two germline ends.

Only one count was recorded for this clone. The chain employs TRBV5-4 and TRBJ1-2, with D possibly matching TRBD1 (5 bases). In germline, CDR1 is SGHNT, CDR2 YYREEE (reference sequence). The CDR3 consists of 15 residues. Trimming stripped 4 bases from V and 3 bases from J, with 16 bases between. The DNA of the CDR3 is TGTGCCAGCAGCGTAGGGGAGGGAGTAGACTATGGCTACACCTTC. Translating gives CASSVGEGVDYGYTF.

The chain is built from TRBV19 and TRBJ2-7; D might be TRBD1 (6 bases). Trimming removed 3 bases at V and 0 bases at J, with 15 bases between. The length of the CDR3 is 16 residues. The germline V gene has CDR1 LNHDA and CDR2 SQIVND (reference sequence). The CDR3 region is CASSMGWTEDSYEQYF. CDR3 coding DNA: TGTGCCAGTAGTATGGGTTGGACAGAGGACTCCTACGAGCAGTACTTC.

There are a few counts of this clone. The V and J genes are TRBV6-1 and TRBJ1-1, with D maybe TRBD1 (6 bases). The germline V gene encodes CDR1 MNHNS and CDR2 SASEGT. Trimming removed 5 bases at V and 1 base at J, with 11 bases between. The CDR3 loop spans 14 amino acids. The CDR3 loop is CASSPGQRNTEAFF. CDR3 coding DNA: TGTGCCAGCAGTCCGGGACAAAGGAACACTGAAGCTTTCTTT.